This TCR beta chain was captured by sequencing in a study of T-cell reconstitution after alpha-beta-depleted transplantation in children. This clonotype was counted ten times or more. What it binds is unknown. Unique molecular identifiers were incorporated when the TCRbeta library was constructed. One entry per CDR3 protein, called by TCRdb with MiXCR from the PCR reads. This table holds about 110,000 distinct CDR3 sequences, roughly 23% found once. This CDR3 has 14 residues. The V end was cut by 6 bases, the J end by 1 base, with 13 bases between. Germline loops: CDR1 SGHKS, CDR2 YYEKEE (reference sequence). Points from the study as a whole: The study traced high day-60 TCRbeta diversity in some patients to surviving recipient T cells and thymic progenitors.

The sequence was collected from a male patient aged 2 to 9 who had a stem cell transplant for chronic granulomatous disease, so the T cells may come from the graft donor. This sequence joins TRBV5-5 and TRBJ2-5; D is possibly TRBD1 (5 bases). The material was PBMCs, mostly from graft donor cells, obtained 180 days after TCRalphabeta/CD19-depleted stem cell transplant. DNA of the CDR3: TGTGCCAGCACCGCCACGACAGTCCAAGAGACCCAGTACTTC. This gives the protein CASTATTVQETQYF.